This is a list of T cell receptor beta chains from one sample in a study of cytomegalovirus exposure and HLA in healthy donors. Produced via immunoSEQ multiplex PCR; TCRdb's table is partial and in-frame only. The table has about 230,000 clones, roughly 78% seen once. Sequenced sample: PBMCs. These receptors all come from a boy aged 10-17 years in good health and CMV-seronegative. Each CDR3 is given with its conserved first and last residue. A D gene is named only where the DNA matches it firmly. A clone size is listed for some rows: how often the clone was seen (once, few, many), or a class if it is expanded.

j_call v_call clone_size d_call cdr3_nt cdr3_aa
TRBJ1-2 TRBV9 . TRBD1 TGTGCCAGCAGCGTAGCAAAAGAATCCGGACGTGGGGGACAGGGGAGGAACTATGGCTACACCTTC CASSVAKESGRGGQGRNYGYTF
TRBJ1-2 TRBV6-1 . TRBD1 TGTGCCAGCAGACACCGGGACAGCTATGGCTACACCTTC CASRHRDSYGYTF
TRBJ2-1 TRBV18 . TRBD2 TGTGCCAGCTCACCTCCCCAGGGACTAGCGATCAATGAGCAGTTCTTC CASSPPQGLAINEQFF
TRBJ1-2 TRBV5-4 . . TGTGCCAGCAGCTTGGTCCAGGGTGAGGGCTACACCTTC CASSLVQGEGYTF
TRBJ2-3 TRBV11-2 once . TGTGCCAGCAGCCGTCCCTCAGGGGCAGATACGCAGTATTTT CASSRPSGADTQYF
TRBJ2-7 TRBV27 . TRBD2 TGTGCCAGCAGCTCCCCGAGGCTAGCGGGAGGGCGTGAAGGTTACGAGCAGTACTTC CASSSPRLAGGREGYEQYF
TRBJ2-7 TRBV10-3 . TRBD1 TGTGCCATCAGCCTCTCACAGGGGGCAGGATACGAGCAGTACTTC CAISLSQGAGYEQYF
TRBJ2-1 TRBV5-6 . . TGTGCCAGCAGCGGGTACGGGGTCCATGAGCAGTTCTTC CASSGYGVHEQFF
TRBJ1-1 TRBV5-6 . . TGTGCCAGCAGCTTGTGGAGGCTGAACACTGAAGCTTTCTTT CASSLWRLNTEAFF
TRBJ1-1 TRBV30 once TRBD1 TGTGCCTGGGTTAAACCGGGACAGATAAACACTGAAGCTTTCTTT CAWVKPGQINTEAFF
TRBJ2-3 TRBV6-1 . TRBD2 TGTGCCAGCAGTGCAACTAGCGGGGGGCTCCAGTGGGGAGATACGCAGTATTTT CASSATSGGLQWGDTQYF